The clone carrying this T cell receptor (beta chain) was recorded a few times. Its antigen remains unidentified. The sample comes from a study of identical twins. Overall study results and limits: Conclusions were based on cross-sectional statistical analysis, without following the same donors.

Each cDNA held unique molecular identifiers, and template switching gave it a universal primer site. One entry per CDR3 protein results from TCRdb running MiXCR on the 5' RACE reads. The repertoire consists of just under 550,000 distinct CDR3 sequences, with approximately 16% occurring once and the leading ten covering less than 0.5%. J lost 8 bases, V lost 8 bases, and 8 bases had no gene match. Germline lookup yields CDR1 WSHSY and CDR2 SAAADI. The CDR3 runs 15 residues. In addition, the sample was reused for a study of yellow fever vaccine responses in identical twins.

The chain couples TRBV10-2 to TRBJ2-1, with 14 bases identical to TRBD2. The TCR originated in a woman in her late teens or twenties in good health. Input material: CD4+ T cells sorted from blood. The CDR3 is CASQAGTSGSDEQFF. CDR3 in DNA: TGCGCCAGCCAGGCGGGGACTAGCGGGAGTGATGAGCAGTTCTTC.